The next 19 T cell receptor beta chains were all read from a single sample in a study of beta chain features in type 1 diabetes. Expressed TCRB transcripts were sequenced after all isolated RNA was converted to cDNA. The assay was immunoSEQ multiplex PCR, and TCRdb's table has in-frame clones only and misses some. The profile shows more than 300,000 clones, roughly 16% of them singletons. The sequenced sample was naive CD4+ T cells from blood. The receptors here all came from a woman aged 18-29 years in good health.

A few counts support this clone. This sequence joins TRBV19 and TRBJ2-3; 8 bases line up with TRBD2. The CDR3 loop spans 15 amino acids. Germline CDR1 reads LNHDA; CDR2 reads SQIVND (reference sequence). V trimming: 6 bases; J trimming: 6 bases; junction bases outside the gene matches: 11. This CDR3 is CASRRGAGEGDTQYF. The CDR3 region has the DNA TGTGCCAGTAGACGTGGAGCGGGAGAAGGTGATACGCAGTATTTT.

This clone was seen a few times. J is TRBJ2-7 and V is TRBV7-2, with D uncertain. Trimming removed 3 bases at V and 3 bases at J, with 12 bases between. CDR1 SGHTA and CDR2 FQGNSA come from the germline V gene. This CDR3 contains 14 residues. The CDR3 loop is CASSFNRVFYEQYF. DNA for the CDR3: TGTGCCAGCAGCTTCAATCGGGTCTTCTACGAGCAGTACTTC.

This clone showed up just a few times. The gene calls are TRBV30 and TRBJ2-3; 10 bases are shared with TRBD2. J was trimmed by 0 bases and V by 1 base; bases with no gene match: 1. The CDR3 has 15 residues. Germline CDR1 and CDR2: GTSNPN and SVGIG (reference sequence). CDR3 amino acids: CAWSATSGSTDTQYF. For the CDR3, the DNA is TGTGCCTGGAGTGCGACTAGCGGGAGCACAGATACGCAGTATTTT.

This clone was counted only a few times. The chain has TRBV4-2 and TRBJ2-5; TRBD1 agrees at 7 bases. With 4 bases clipped from V and 4 bases from J, the junction kept 12 bases outside the gene matches. The CDR3 is 16 residues long. Germline values: CDR1 LGHNA, CDR2 YNFKEQ. The CDR3 sequence is CASSRQTGKRGETQYF. CDR3 coding DNA: TGTGCCAGCAGCCGCCAGACAGGGAAAAGGGGAGAGACCCAGTACTTC.

This clone appeared once. This rearrangement joins TRBV14 to TRBJ2-1, with D hard to call. Looked up from germline, CDR1 is SGHDN and CDR2 is FVKESK. This CDR3 has 14 amino acids. Trimming pared 3 bases from V and 0 bases from J, leaving 6 bases between. The CDR3 sequence is CASSHRSSYNEQFF. CDR3 nucleotide sequence: TGTGCCAGCAGCCACCGGAGCTCCTACAATGAGCAGTTCTTC.

This clone came up a few times. This chain joins TRBV7-2 and TRBJ2-3; the D gene is possibly TRBD2 (5 bases). The V end was cut by 5 bases, the J end by 2 bases, with 14 bases between. This CDR3 is 15 amino acids long. The germline V gene has CDR1 SGHTA and CDR2 FQGNSA. The CDR3 here is CASSPRGVNTDTQYF. For the CDR3, the DNA is TGTGCCAGCAGCCCCCGGGGAGTTAACACAGATACGCAGTATTTT. The complete variable domain, with remaining parts taken from reference TRBV7-2 and TRBJ2-3, reads GAGVSQSPSNKVTEKGKDVELRCDPISGHTALYWYRQSLGQGLEFLIYFQGNSAPDKSGLPSDRFSAERTGGSVSTLTIQRTQQEDSAVYLCASSPRGVNTDTQYFGPGTRLTVL.

There are a few counts of this clone. V is TRBV30 and J is TRBJ1-5; maybe TRBD1 (6 bases). Between the trimmed V and J ends, which lost 0 bases and 6 bases, there was a span of 12 bases. The CDR3 spans 14 residues. CDR1 and CDR2 from the germline V gene are GTSNPN and SVGIG (reference sequence). CDR3 loop: CAWSVTRGGQPQHF. The DNA for the CDR3 is TGTGCCTGGAGTGTAACCAGGGGTGGTCAGCCCCAGCATTTT.

The chain employs TRBV2 and TRBJ2-1; maybe TRBD1 (6 bases). Germline CDR1 SNHLY, CDR2 FYNNEI. The CDR3 has 13 amino acids. V was shortened by 6 bases and J by 4 bases, with 10 bases between the two germline ends. CDR3 loop: CASRLDRYNEQFF. The CDR3 coding sequence is TGTGCCAGCAGATTGGACAGATACAATGAGCAGTTCTTC.

This rearrangement joins TRBV19 to TRBJ2-5; 12 nucleotides agree with TRBD2. Germline CDR1 is LNHDA and CDR2 is SQIVND (reference sequence). The CDR3 loop spans 16 amino acids. V was clipped by 7 bases and J by 3 bases; unmatched bases: 9. CDR3 in amino acids: CASTPASGRAEETQYF. Written as DNA, the CDR3 is TGTGCCAGTACCCCGGCTAGCGGGAGGGCCGAAGAGACCCAGTACTTC.

The sample holds a few counts of this clone. The chain carries TRBV2 and TRBJ2-5; D is uncertain. The CDR3 consists of 12 residues. The germline V and J ends were trimmed by 11 bases and 5 bases, with 15 bases remaining between them. Germline V CDR1 and CDR2: SNHLY, FYNNEI. CDR3 in amino acids: CAHRQIGETQYF. Here the CDR3 DNA reads TGTGCCCACCGTCAAATCGGGGAGACCCAGTACTTC.

In this sample, this clone turned up a few times. The chain uses TRBV14 and TRBJ2-2, with TRBD2 matching 10 bases. In germline, CDR1 is SGHDN, CDR2 FVKESK. The J segment lost 5 bases and the V segment lost 5 bases, leaving 11 bases of the junction unmatched. This CDR3 has 17 amino acids. DNA for the CDR3: TGTGCCAGCAGCTTACCGGGACTAGCGTACCCTACCGGGGAGCTGTTTTTT. Its protein is CASSLPGLAYPTGELFF.

This clone was observed a few times. The chain has TRBV4-1 and TRBJ1-2; possible D gene TRBD1, 6 bases. The CDR3 is made up of 16 amino acids. Trimming took 2 bases from V and 2 from J, leaving 15 bases between them. Germline CDR1 and CDR2: MGHRA and YSYEKL. For the CDR3, the DNA is TGCGCCAGCAGCCAACTCACCCGGGGGGCCAACTATGGCTACACCTTC. Translation: CASSQLTRGANYGYTF.

This clone was seen a few times. V gene TRBV7-6 combines with J gene TRBJ2-4; tentatively, D is TRBD2 (5 bases). Deletions cut 1 base from V and 6 bases from J, with 10 bases between. The CDR3 spans 14 residues. Germline V CDR1 and CDR2: SGHVS, FNYEAQ. This chain's CDR3 is CASSLESGSNIQYF. The CDR3 DNA follows: TGTGCCAGCAGCTTAGAGTCGGGGTCAAACATTCAGTACTTC.

This clone occurred a few times. The gene calls are TRBV29-1 and TRBJ2-1; 9 bases are a match to TRBD2. In germline, CDR1 is SQVTM, CDR2 ANQGSEA. V lost 3 bases, J lost 5 bases, and 5 bases stayed unmatched. This CDR3 has 14 amino acids. The CDR3 region is CSVDVGLAHNEQFF. DNA for the CDR3: TGCAGCGTTGATGTGGGACTAGCACACAATGAGCAGTTCTTC.

This clone showed up just a few times. The chain employs TRBV10-3 and TRBJ2-1; D uncertain. The CDR3 spans 16 residues. Trimming stripped 1 base from V and 6 bases from J, with 16 bases between. In germline, CDR1 is ENHRY, CDR2 SYGVKD. The CDR3 coding sequence is TGTGCCATCAGTGAGTTCCCAGAAACAAGGAGCAATGAGCAGTTCTTC. Translating it yields CAISEFPETRSNEQFF.

This clone was found a few times. This CDR3 is also generated by other DNA sequences in the sample. The rearrangement joins TRBV30 to TRBJ2-7; 11 bases fit TRBD1. CDR3 length equals 15 residues. CDR1 is GTSNPN, CDR2 SVGIG, per germline (reference sequence). V lost 1 base, J lost 3 bases, and 5 bases stayed unmatched. The CDR3 coding sequence is TGTGCCTGGAGTGCCCCCGGGACAGGGGGCTACGAGCAGTACTTC. This gives the protein CAWSAPGTGGYEQYF.

The chain employs TRBV18 and TRBJ1-2; a weak D match, TRBD1 (6 bases). The CDR3 runs 17 residues. The ends were cut back, 3 bases at V and 3 bases at J, with 20 bases in the middle. Germline CDR1 and CDR2: KGHSH and LQKENI. CDR3 protein: CASSPDPGTLRDYGYTF. CDR3 sequence (DNA): TGTGCCAGCTCACCCGATCCCGGGACATTGAGGGACTATGGCTACACCTTC. The complete variable domain, with remaining parts taken from reference TRBV18 and TRBJ1-2, reads NAGVMQNPRHLVRRRGQEARLRCSPMKGHSHVYWYRQLPEEGLKFMVYLQKENIIDESGMPKERFSAEFPKEGPSILRIQQVVRGDSAAYFCASSPDPGTLRDYGYTFGSGTRLTVV.

This clone was seen more than once but under ten times. V gene TRBV2 combines with J gene TRBJ2-7, with a weak D call TRBD2 (5 bases). In germline, CDR1 is SNHLY, CDR2 FYNNEI. Trimming cost V 6 bases and J 0 bases, with 12 bases left between them. This CDR3 is 14 amino acids long. The CDR3 region is CASRPAVSSYEQYF. As DNA, the CDR3 is TGTGCCAGCAGACCAGCGGTGAGCTCCTACGAGCAGTACTTC.

This chain uses TRBV30 with TRBJ1-1; D ambiguous. CDR3 size: 13 residues. Trimming pared 0 bases from V and 2 bases from J, leaving 7 bases between. Germline V lookup: CDR1 GTSNPN, CDR2 SVGIG (reference sequence). The CDR3 here is CAWSVSVNTEAFF. The CDR3 DNA sequence: TGTGCCTGGAGTGTATCGGTAAACACTGAAGCTTTCTTT.